This passage covers 7 T cell receptor beta chains from one sample sequenced in a study of glioma-infiltrating T cells. The iRepertoire nested amplicon-rescue multiplex PCR amplified TCR alpha and beta CDR3s from RNA. Via MiXCR, TCRdb re-called the multiplex PCR reads, giving one row per CDR3 protein. Here the sample spans over 130,000 distinct CDR3 sequences, about two fifths being singletons. Material: glioma tissue, nonneoplastic brain tissue, or PBMCs (not recorded which). The source of these receptors is a human donor with low-grade glioma or glioblastoma, undergoing nonglioma brain surgery, or in good health (not recorded which).

V gene TRBV7-6 combines with J gene TRBJ2-5; perhaps TRBD1 as D (6 bases). V dropped 4 bases and J dropped 3 bases, with 24 bases sitting between them. The CDR3 has 18 amino acids. Germline CDR1 and CDR2: SGHVS and FNYEAQ. The CDR3 protein is CASSSQPSGQKAKETQYF. In DNA form, the CDR3 reads TGTGCCAGCAGCTCCCAACCTTCTGGACAGAAGGCTAAAGAGACCCAGTACTTC.

The chain carries TRBV5-1 and TRBJ1-1; 10 positions agree with TRBD1. CDR1 SGHRS and CDR2 YFSETQ come from the germline V gene. This CDR3 contains 15 residues. V was clipped by 0 bases and J by 5 bases; unmatched bases: 4. In nucleotides, the CDR3 is TGCGCCAGCAGCTTGGAATGGGACAGGGGAACTGAAGCTTTCTTT. Its protein product is CASSLEWDRGTEAFF.

This chain connects TRBV29-1 to TRBJ2-1, with D hard to call. V was shortened by 0 bases and J by 9 bases, with 21 bases between the two germline ends. CDR3 size: 16 residues. The germline V gene has CDR1 SQVTM and CDR2 ANQGSEA. CDR3 in amino acids: CSVEESAKSGVTEQFF. The CDR3 DNA sequence: TGCAGCGTTGAAGAAAGCGCGAAGAGTGGGGTGACTGAGCAGTTCTTC.

The chain carries TRBV27 and TRBJ1-1; D is uncertain. The CDR3 has 11 residues. In germline, CDR1 is MNHEY, CDR2 SMNVEV (reference sequence). The ends were cut back, 4 bases at V and 4 bases at J, with 4 bases in the middle. The CDR3, as DNA: TGTGCCAGCAGTTCCTTCACTGAAGCTTTCTTT. Amino acids: CASSSFTEAFF.

This clonotype was counted ten times or more. V is TRBV6-1 and J is TRBJ1-1; perhaps TRBD1 as D (6 bases). The V and J ends lost 11 bases and 3 bases respectively, with 16 bases between them. Germline V gives CDR1 MNHNS, CDR2 SASEGT. The length of the CDR3 is 13 residues. The CDR3 is CACSVGGYTEAFF. The CDR3 nucleotides read TGTGCCTGTTCCGTAGGGGGGTACACTGAAGCTTTCTTT.

The CDR3 region is CASSSSRGSETQYF. The DNA for the CDR3 is TGTGCCAGCAGTTCCTCCAGGGGTTCGGAGACCCAGTACTTC. The chain links TRBV6-1 to TRBJ2-5; TRBD1 might be the D (6 bases). The V end was cut by 5 bases, the J end by 5 bases, with 15 bases between. This CDR3 has 14 residues. The germline CDR1 and CDR2 sequences are MNHNS and SASEGT.

This clonotype was seen a few times. The chain couples TRBV15 to TRBJ2-4; 7 nucleotides line up with TRBD2. This CDR3 spans 14 amino acids. V gave up 5 bases and J gave up 7 bases; unmatched junction bases: 8. The germline V gene encodes CDR1 LNHNV and CDR2 YYDKDF (reference sequence). The CDR3 sequence is CATSLTSVENIQYF. DNA of the CDR3: TGTGCCACCAGCCTCACTAGCGTTGAGAACATTCAGTACTTC.